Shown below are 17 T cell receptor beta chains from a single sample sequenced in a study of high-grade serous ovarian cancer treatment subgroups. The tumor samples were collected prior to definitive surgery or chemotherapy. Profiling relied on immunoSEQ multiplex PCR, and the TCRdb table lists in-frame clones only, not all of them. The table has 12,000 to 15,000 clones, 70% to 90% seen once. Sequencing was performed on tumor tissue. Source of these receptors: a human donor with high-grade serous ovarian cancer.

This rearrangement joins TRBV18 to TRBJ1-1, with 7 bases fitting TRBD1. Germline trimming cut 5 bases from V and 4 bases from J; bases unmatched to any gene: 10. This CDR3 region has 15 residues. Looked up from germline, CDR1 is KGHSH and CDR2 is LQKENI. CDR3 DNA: TGTGCCAGCTCATCTGTCCAGGGGGAAGTCACTGAAGCTTTCTTT. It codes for CASSSVQGEVTEAFF.

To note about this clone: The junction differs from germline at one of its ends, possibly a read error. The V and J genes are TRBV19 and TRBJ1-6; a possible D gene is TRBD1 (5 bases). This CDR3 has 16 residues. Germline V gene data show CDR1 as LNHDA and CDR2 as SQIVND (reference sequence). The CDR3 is CASSITRGGYISPLHF. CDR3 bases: TGTGCCAGTAGTATAACCCGTGGGGGTTATATTTCACCCCTCCACTTT.

In DNA form, the CDR3 reads TGCGCCAGCATGGACAGGGGCTACGAGCAGTACTTC. Residues: CASMDRGYEQYF. The chain links TRBV10-2 to TRBJ2-7, with 9 bases that match TRBD1. Trimming took 7 bases from V and 3 from J; bases not matched to a gene: 1. CDR1 and CDR2 (germline): WSHSY, SAAADI. The CDR3 loop spans 12 amino acids.

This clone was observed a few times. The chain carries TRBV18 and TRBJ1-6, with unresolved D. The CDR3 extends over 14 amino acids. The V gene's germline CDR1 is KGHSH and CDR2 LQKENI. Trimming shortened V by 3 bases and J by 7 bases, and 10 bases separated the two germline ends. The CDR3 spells CASSPDLMNSPLHF. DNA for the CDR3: TGTGCCAGCTCACCGGACCTTATGAATTCACCCCTCCACTTT.

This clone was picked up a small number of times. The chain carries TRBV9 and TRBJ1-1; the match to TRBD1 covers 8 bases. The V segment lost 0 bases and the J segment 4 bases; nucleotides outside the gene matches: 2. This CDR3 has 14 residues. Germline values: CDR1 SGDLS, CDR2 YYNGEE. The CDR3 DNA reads TGTGCCAGCAGCGTAGCCGGACAGGGCACTGAAGCTTTCTTT. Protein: CASSVAGQGTEAFF.

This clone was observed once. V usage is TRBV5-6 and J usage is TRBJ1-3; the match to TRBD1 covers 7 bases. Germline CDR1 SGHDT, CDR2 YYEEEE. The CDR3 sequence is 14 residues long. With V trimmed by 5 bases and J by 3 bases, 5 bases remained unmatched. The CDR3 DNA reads TGTGCCAGCAGTATCGACAGGGTTGGAAACACCATATATTTT. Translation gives CASSIDRVGNTIYF.

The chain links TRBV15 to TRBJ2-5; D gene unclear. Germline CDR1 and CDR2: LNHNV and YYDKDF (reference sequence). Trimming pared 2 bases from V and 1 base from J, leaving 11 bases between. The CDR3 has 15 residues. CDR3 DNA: TGTGCCACCAGCAGACCGGACGGACCCCAAGAGACCCAGTACTTC. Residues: CATSRPDGPQETQYF.

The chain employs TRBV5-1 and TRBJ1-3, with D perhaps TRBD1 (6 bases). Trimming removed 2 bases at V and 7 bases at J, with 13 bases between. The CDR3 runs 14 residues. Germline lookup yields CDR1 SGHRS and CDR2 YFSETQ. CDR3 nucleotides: TGCGCCAGCAGCTTCTGGGGGCGACGGAACACCATATATTTT. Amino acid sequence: CASSFWGRRNTIYF.

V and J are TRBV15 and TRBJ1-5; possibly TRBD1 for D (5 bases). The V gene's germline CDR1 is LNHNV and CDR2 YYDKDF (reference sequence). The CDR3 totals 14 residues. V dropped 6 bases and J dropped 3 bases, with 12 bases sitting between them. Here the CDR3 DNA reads TGTGCCACCAGGAGCACAGGTACCAATCAGCCCCAGCATTTT. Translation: CATRSTGTNQPQHF.

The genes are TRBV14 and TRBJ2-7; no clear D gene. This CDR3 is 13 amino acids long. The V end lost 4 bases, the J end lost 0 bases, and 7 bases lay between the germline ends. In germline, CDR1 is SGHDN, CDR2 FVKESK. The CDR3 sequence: CASSPDISYEQYF. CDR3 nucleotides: TGTGCCAGCAGCCCCGACATCTCCTACGAGCAGTACTTC.

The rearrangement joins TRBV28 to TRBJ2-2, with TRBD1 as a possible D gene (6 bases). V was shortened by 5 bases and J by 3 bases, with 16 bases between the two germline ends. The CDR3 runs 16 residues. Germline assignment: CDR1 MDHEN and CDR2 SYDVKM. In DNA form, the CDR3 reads TGTGCCAGCAGTCCCCGGGCGGACAGTTACACCGGGGAGCTGTTTTTT. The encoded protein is CASSPRADSYTGELFF.

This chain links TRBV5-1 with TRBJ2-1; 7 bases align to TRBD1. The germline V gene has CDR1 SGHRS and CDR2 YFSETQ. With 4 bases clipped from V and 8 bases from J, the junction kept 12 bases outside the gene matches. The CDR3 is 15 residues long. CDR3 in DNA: TGCGCCAGCAGCCTCCTGACAGGGTTGGGCGATGAGCAGTTCTTC. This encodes CASSLLTGLGDEQFF.

The CDR3: CASSLEATGAHEQYF. The CDR3 nucleotides are TGTGCCAGCAGCTTAGAGGCGACAGGGGCCCACGAGCAGTACTTC. The J gene is TRBJ2-7, the V gene TRBV7-6; 8 bases are shared with TRBD1. This CDR3 region has 15 residues. The trim removed 1 base at V and 5 bases at J, leaving 7 bases unmatched. Germline CDR1 is SGHVS and CDR2 is FNYEAQ.

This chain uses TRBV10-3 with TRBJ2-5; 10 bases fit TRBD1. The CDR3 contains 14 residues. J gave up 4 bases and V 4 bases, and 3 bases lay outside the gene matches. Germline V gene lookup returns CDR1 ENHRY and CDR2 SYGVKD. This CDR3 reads CAISGDRGPETQYF. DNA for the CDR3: TGTGCCATCAGTGGAGACAGGGGGCCAGAGACCCAGTACTTC.

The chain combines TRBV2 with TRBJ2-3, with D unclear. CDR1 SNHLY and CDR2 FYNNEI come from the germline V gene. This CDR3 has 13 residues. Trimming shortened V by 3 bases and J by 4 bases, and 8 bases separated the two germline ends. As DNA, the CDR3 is TGTGCCAGCAGTGACGTGTTCGCAGATACGCAGTATTTT. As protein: CASSDVFADTQYF.

In DNA form, the CDR3 reads TGTGCCAGTAGTATTTTTAGCGCGGAGACCCAGTACTTC. This codes for CASSIFSAETQYF. This chain uses TRBV19 with TRBJ2-5; D is possibly TRBD2 (5 bases). Trimming removed 3 bases at V and 5 bases at J, with 10 bases between. Germline-derived CDR1 and CDR2 are LNHDA and SQIVND (reference sequence). The CDR3 is 13 amino acids.

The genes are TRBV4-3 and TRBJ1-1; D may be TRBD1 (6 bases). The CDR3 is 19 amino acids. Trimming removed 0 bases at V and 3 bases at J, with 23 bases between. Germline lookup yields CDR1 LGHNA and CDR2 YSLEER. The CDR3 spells CASSQDLPTTAGGHTEAFF. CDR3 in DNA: TGCGCCAGCAGCCAAGACCTGCCTACGACGGCCGGGGGGCACACTGAAGCTTTCTTT.